One sample yielded the 17 T cell receptor beta chains listed below, sequenced in a study of T cell responses to AZD1222 COVID-19 vaccine. The repertoire was sequenced with immunoSEQ multiplex PCR; TCRdb's copy has only in-frame clones and lacks some. The table has 98,000 or so clones, approximately 91% seen once. The sample consisted of peripheral blood, taken 28 days after the second AZD1222 dose. The receptor set was obtained from an adult who received the AZD1222 COVID-19 vaccine.

The rearrangement joins TRBV19 to TRBJ2-1, with 10 bases that match TRBD2. Germline V gives CDR1 LNHDA, CDR2 SQIVND (reference sequence). Trimming removed 2 bases from V and 4 bases from J; junction bases left unmatched: 8. This CDR3 is built from 17 residues. The CDR3 reads CASSIRPGLAVYNEQFF. CDR3 nucleotides: TGTGCCAGTAGTATAAGGCCAGGACTAGCGGTATACAATGAGCAGTTCTTC.

The chain is built from TRBV27 and TRBJ1-5; TRBD1 matches at 9 bases. This CDR3 region has 16 residues. V lost 7 bases to trimming and J lost 2 bases; unmatched junction nucleotides: 9. Germline V gene data show CDR1 as MNHEY and CDR2 as SMNVEV (reference sequence). The CDR3 DNA reads as TGTGCCAGCATGAGGACAGGGGAGGGCGGCAATCAGCCCCAGCATTTT. Protein product: CASMRTGEGGNQPQHF.

The CDR3 here is CASSLSPSGRPDTQYF. As DNA, the CDR3 is TGTGCCAGCAGCTTAAGTCCTAGCGGGAGACCCGATACGCAGTATTTT. The chain links TRBV11-3 to TRBJ2-3, with TRBD2 identical over 10 bases. In germline, CDR1 is SGHNT, CDR2 YENEEA. J gave up 6 bases and V 2 bases, and 8 bases lay outside the gene matches. CDR3 length equals 16 residues.

The gene calls are TRBV9 and TRBJ1-5; D is perhaps TRBD1 (6 bases). Trimming left V 0 bases short and J 4 bases short, with 17 bases between. The germline CDR1 and CDR2 sequences are SGDLS and YYNGEE. The CDR3 consists of 17 residues. CDR3 bases: TGTGCCAGCAGCGTAGGAATTTTGGGGGGCGGGAATCAGCCCCAGCATTTT. The encoded protein is CASSVGILGGGNQPQHF.

The chain combines TRBV30 with TRBJ1-4; D perhaps matches TRBD1 (5 bases). The CDR3 loop spans 15 amino acids. In germline, CDR1 is GTSNPN, CDR2 SVGIG (reference sequence). V was pared by 0 bases and J by 8 bases, with 16 bases between. The CDR3 DNA follows: TGTGCCTGGAGTGTATCCCCGAGGGGAGGCGAAAAACTGTTTTTT. Its translation is CAWSVSPRGGEKLFF.

This clone was recorded a few times. CDR3 DNA sequence: TGTGCCAGTAATATGGTTAGTGGTGGAAATCAGCCCCAGCATTTT. Translation: CASNMVSGGNQPQHF. The chain links TRBV19 to TRBJ1-5; D gene unclear. V was cut by 7 bases and J by 4 bases, with 17 bases left in between. CDR3 length equals 15 residues. CDR1 and CDR2 (germline): LNHDA, SQIVND (reference sequence).

This clone was detected once. The chain uses TRBV24-1 and TRBJ1-1; D not certain. CDR1 and CDR2 (germline): KGHDR, SFDVKD. This CDR3 has 13 residues. V was shortened by 4 bases and J by 3 bases, with 8 bases between the two germline ends. The CDR3, as DNA: TGTGCCACCAGTGACCATAGAGACACTGAAGCTTTCTTT. Translating gives CATSDHRDTEAFF.

The rearrangement uses TRBV2 and TRBJ2-3, with 9 positions matching TRBD2. Germline CDR1 and CDR2: SNHLY and FYNNEI. The CDR3 is 14 amino acids. The V segment lost 7 bases and the J segment 2 bases; nucleotides outside the gene matches: 4. CDR3 nucleotide sequence: TGTGCCAGCAACGAGCGGGGGGCCACAGATACGCAGTATTTT. Translating gives CASNERGATDTQYF.

The chain uses TRBV6-6 and TRBJ2-1; 8 nucleotides match TRBD2. The CDR3 consists of 13 residues. V shed 4 bases, J shed 9 bases, and the junction held 5 bases outside the gene matches. CDR1 is MNHNY, CDR2 SVGAGI, per germline (reference sequence). CDR3 sequence: CASSSSGSPEQFF. The CDR3 region has the DNA TGTGCCAGCAGTTCAAGCGGGAGCCCTGAGCAGTTCTTC.

In nucleotides, the CDR3 is TGTGCCATCAGTGCAGGAGAAACTGCGAACACTGAAGCTTTCTTT. Translating it yields CAISAGETANTEAFF. The V gene is TRBV10-3, the J gene TRBJ1-1; no reliable D call. The germline V and J ends were trimmed by 4 bases and 1 base, with 13 bases remaining between them. Germline V gene lookup returns CDR1 ENHRY and CDR2 SYGVKD. The CDR3 loop spans 15 amino acids.

The chain combines TRBV6-5 with TRBJ1-3, with D uncertain. Per the germline V gene, CDR1 is MNHEY and CDR2 is SVGAGI. The CDR3 length is 13 residues. V was cut by 5 bases and J by 4 bases, with 9 bases left in between. CDR3 loop: CASSKNQGNTIYF. In nucleotides, the CDR3 is TGTGCCAGCAGTAAAAATCAGGGAAACACCATATATTTT.

CDR3 bases: TGTGCCAGCAGTTCTGGTGGAGCGGGAGTGTACGAGCAGTACTTC. The encoded protein is CASSSGGAGVYEQYF. V and J are TRBV28 and TRBJ2-7, with TRBD2 identical over 8 bases. V was clipped by 4 bases and J by 4 bases; unmatched bases: 9. Germline-derived CDR1 and CDR2 are MDHEN and SYDVKM. The CDR3 runs 15 residues.

This rearrangement joins TRBV2 to TRBJ2-7, with no clear D. V lost 3 bases and J lost 8, with 8 bases in between. This CDR3 spans 11 amino acids. Germline loops: CDR1 SNHLY, CDR2 FYNNEI. The DNA for the CDR3 is TGTGCCAGCAGTGAGGCACCCAAGCAGTACTTC. This gives the protein CASSEAPKQYF.

The rearrangement joins TRBV28 to TRBJ1-1; D ambiguous. Trimming took 6 bases from V and 8 from J, leaving 19 bases between them. This CDR3 is built from 14 residues. Germline CDR1 is MDHEN and CDR2 is SYDVKM. CDR3 amino acids: CASRRKIEFLEAFF. The DNA for the CDR3 is TGTGCCAGCAGACGGAAAATCGAATTCCTCGAAGCTTTCTTT.

The table lists this clone with a few counts. A read error may account for a junction end that differs from germline. This CDR3 is CASKYMSGESF. Here the CDR3 DNA reads TGTGCCAGCAAGTATATGTCGGGGGAATCCTTC. The rearrangement uses TRBV2 and TRBJ1-2, with a possible D match to TRBD1 (5 bases). The germline V gene has CDR1 SNHLY and CDR2 FYNNEI. This CDR3 has 11 residues.

CDR3 sequence (DNA): TGTGCCAGCAGTGAACGTTGGATTGGTAATGAAAAACTGTTTTTT. The encoded protein is CASSERWIGNEKLFF. The chain joins TRBV6-1 to TRBJ1-4; D is ambiguous. Trimming shortened V by 2 bases and J by 4 bases, and 11 bases separated the two germline ends. In germline, CDR1 is MNHNS, CDR2 SASEGT. CDR3 length equals 15 residues.

V usage is TRBV30 and J usage is TRBJ1-2, with D perhaps matching TRBD1 (5 bases). CDR1 and CDR2 (germline): GTSNPN, SVGIG (reference sequence). Trimming took off 3 bases at V and 0 bases at J, with 8 bases between the two ends. This CDR3 comprises 13 residues. In DNA form, the CDR3 reads TGTGCCTGGAGAACAGGTGCTAACTATGGCTACACCTTC. This gives the protein CAWRTGANYGYTF.